This TCR beta chain appears in the sequencing data of a study of cytomegalovirus exposure and HLA in healthy donors. Study-level results: There were approximately 150 TCR beta chains listed as cytomegalovirus-associated.

The germline gives CDR1 WSHSY, CDR2 SAAADI. V dropped 10 bases and J dropped 1; count of bases not matched to a gene: 7. The length of the CDR3 is 13 residues. A remark on this clone: The antigen is unknown.

The protocol was immunoSEQ multiplex PCR, while the TCRdb copy is restricted to in-frame clones and leaves out a portion. Seen here are under 150,000 clones, 88% observed once, and the top ten hold over 6%. The receptor was isolated from a woman under 30 in good health and CMV-seropositive. This rearrangement joins TRBV10-2 to TRBJ2-7; TRBD1 agrees at 7 bases. Sequencing was carried out using PBMCs. Here the CDR3 reads CATDRGQSYEQYF. CDR3 nucleotides: TGCGCCACCGATCGGGGACAGTCCTACGAGCAGTACTTC.